The T cell receptor beta chain under discussion was sequenced for a study of blood T cell repertoires in COVID-19 (dated by TCRdb to the early 2020s). Study-level background: The collaborator samples originated in the United States, Italy and Spain and spanned the acute and convalescent phases of COVID-19. The material from the prospective study consisted of cDNA or gDNA derived from T cells, B-cell-depleted T cells, or PBMCs. Subjects who had been exposed to COVID-19, were actively infected with it, or had recovered from it provided the deeply sampled blood TCRbeta repertoires that made up the dataset. The sample metadata nearly always contained a de-identified subject ID, COVID-19 status, age in years and sex. The repertoires were released in a freely available public database intended as a resource for research on the immune response to SARS-CoV-2. Samples were obtained from the ongoing ImmuneRACE study (first 160 participants) and from 1,254 subjects provided by 6 global collaborators. HLA class I and class II types, where available, came from metadata supplied by the sample provider rather than from assay-based typing.

The study at large found these results: How much clinical and demographic metadata was included differed by source and by participant, and the metadata was provided uncurated.

Collaborating institutions collected whole blood in K2EDTA tubes following their own protocols. For TCRbeta analysis, collaborator samples were shipped as frozen whole blood, as isolated PBMCs, or as DNA extracted from either sample type. This clone has just one count. The clone's antigen remains unknown. No much larger clone exists at a distance of one base, and base qualities are not known. TCRbeta CDR3 regions were amplified from genomic DNA using the immunoSEQ Assay, a bias-controlled multiplex PCR. In the original analysis: Nucleated cell counts per sample were estimated from amplification of reference gene primers within the assay. Sequence reads were collapsed and filtered to measure the absolute abundance of every unique TCRbeta CDR3 rearrangement. For each sample, productive Simpson clonality was calculated by taking the square root of Simpson's diversity index across productive rearrangements. This immuneACCESS table, as held by TCRdb, lists in-frame sequences with V and J called but not all clones. Of the missing ones, under half trace to an unresolved V gene in checked studies; the others have no known cause. Clone size and the V and J calls come from that table; the DNA yielded D and trimming. The sample table contains around 170,000 clones; only one count was recorded for roughly 83% of them. About 1.5% of the sample comes from the top ten.

In the germline V gene, CDR1 corresponds to SQVTM and CDR2 to ANQGSEA. Germline trimming amounts to 7 bases on V and 3 bases on J, with 4 as the count of junction bases outside the gene matches. Including the terminal cysteine and phenylalanine, the CDR3 comprises 12 residues. The read is trimmed to its CDR3 DNA, 36 bases read in frame from base 1. The origin of this receptor is a human donor in a cohort sampled during active COVID-19. Sequencing was done on a sample of peripheral blood. The chain is assembled from TRBV29-1 and TRBJ2-7; a stretch of 9 junction bases matches TRBD2. The nucleotides read TGCAGCGCTAGCGGGGTTATCTACGAGCAGTACTTC. It encodes CSASGVIYEQYF.